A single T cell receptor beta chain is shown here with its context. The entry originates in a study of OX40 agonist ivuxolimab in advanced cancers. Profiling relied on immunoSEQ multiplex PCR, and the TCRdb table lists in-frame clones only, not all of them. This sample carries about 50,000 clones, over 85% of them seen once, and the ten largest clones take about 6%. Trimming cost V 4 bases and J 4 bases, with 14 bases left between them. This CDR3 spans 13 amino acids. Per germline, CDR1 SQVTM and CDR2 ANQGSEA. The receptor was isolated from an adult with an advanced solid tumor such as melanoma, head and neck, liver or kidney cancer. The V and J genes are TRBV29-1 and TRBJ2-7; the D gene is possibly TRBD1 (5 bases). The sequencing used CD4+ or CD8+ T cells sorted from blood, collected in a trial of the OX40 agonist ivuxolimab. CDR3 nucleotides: TGCAGCGTTGTAAGGGGAATGGAGTACGAGCAGTACTTC. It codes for CSVVRGMEYEQYF.